This T cell receptor (beta chain) was documented in a study of cytomegalovirus exposure and HLA in healthy donors. Notes on the study in general: Follow-up analysis later connected one missense variant in DCLRE1C with trimming of TCR beta V- and J-genes.

V was cut by 5 bases and J by 2 bases, with 13 bases left in between. Germline V CDR1 and CDR2: MNHEY, SMNVEV (reference sequence). CDR3 size: 14 residues. In the PCR, 60 Vbeta and 13 Jbeta primers were used. Only in-frame clones appear in the TCRdb table, and some are missing; sequencing was by immunoSEQ multiplex PCR. The sample consists of 75,000 to 95,000 clones, 85% to 90% of them appearing once. This clone was observed once. Its antigen is not identified. The sequenced sample was PBMCs. V and J are TRBV27 and TRBJ2-7, with D unclear. This receptor was obtained from a man aged 18-30 years in good health and CMV-seronegative. CDR3 protein: CASSPYAGTYEQYF. As DNA, the CDR3 is TGTGCCAGCAGTCCTTATGCAGGTACCTACGAGCAGTACTTC.